The subject of this entry is one T cell receptor beta chain. The antigen is unknown. Expressed TCRB transcripts were sequenced because the isolated RNA had all been reverse transcribed beforehand. The protocol was immunoSEQ multiplex PCR, while the TCRdb copy is restricted to in-frame clones and leaves out a portion. The table lists more than 120,000 clones, roughly 10% of them singletons. The data originate from a study of beta chain features in type 1 diabetes. Whole-study results and caveats: In cDNA sequencing, cells with high TCR expression could be over-represented. Naive, central memory and regulatory TCRB repertoires appeared more similar among patients than healthy donors.

The CDR3 has 15 residues. Germline V CDR1 and CDR2: SGDLS, YYNGEE. Material for sequencing was naive CD4+ T cells from blood. This sequence originates from a man younger than 35 in good health. The V call is TRBV9, the J call TRBJ2-7, with D perhaps TRBD2 (5 bases). Judging by the DNA end, TRBJ2-5 fits better; the J call may be wrong. Here the CDR3 DNA reads TGTGCCAGCAGCGCCGGGGTGGCCAGGCAAGAGACCCAGTACTTC. This encodes CASSAGVARQETQYF.